The rows below give T cell receptor beta chains drawn from one sample of a study of spatial heterogeneity in lung cancer. TCRdb called the 5' RACE reads again in MiXCR, with one record for every CDR3 protein. This sample has 25,000 to 35,000 distinct CDR3 sequences, with roughly 5.7% found just once. The material sequenced was PBMCs, taken at follow-up. The receptor set was obtained from a female donor with early-stage non-small cell lung cancer. CDR3s include the opening cysteine and the closing phenylalanine or tryptophan. The D gene is left open where the match is weak. Clone size is shown for a subset of rows, as once, few, many or a class of expanded clone.

TRBJ2-3,many,TRBV12-3/TRBV12-4,TRBD2,CASSLGLAGTDTQYF,TGTGCCAGCAGTCTGGGACTAGCGGGCACAGATACGCAGTATTTT
TRBJ2-3,many,TRBV6-6,-,CASSYGGGEGQYF,TGTGCCAGCAGTTACGGAGGGGGAGAAGGGCAGTATTTT
TRBJ1-1,many,TRBV18,-,CASSPGRGANTEAFF,TGTGCCAGCTCACCAGGGCGGGGCGCGAACACTGAAGCTTTCTTT
TRBJ1-5,many,TRBV7-9,-,CASSLEGDQPQHF,TGTGCCAGCAGCTTGGAGGGGGATCAGCCCCAGCATTTT
TRBJ2-1,many,TRBV12-3/TRBV12-4,TRBD2,CASSLGTSGRAAYNEQFF,TGTGCCAGCAGTTTAGGGACTAGCGGGAGGGCCGCGTACAATGAGCAGTTCTTC
TRBJ2-1,many,TRBV29-1,TRBD1,CSAMTGGDYNEQFF,TGCAGCGCCATGACAGGGGGGGATTACAATGAGCAGTTCTTC
TRBJ2-5,many,TRBV20-1,TRBD2,CSANLGLAGMETQYF,TGCAGTGCAAATCTTGGACTAGCGGGGATGGAGACCCAGTACTTC
TRBJ1-2,once,TRBV20-1,-,CSARARQPQQANYGYTF,TGCAGTGCTAGAGCGAGACAGCCACAACAGGCTAACTATGGCTACACCTTC
TRBJ2-1,many,TRBV5-6,-,CASSLDGGDEQFF,TGTGCCAGCAGCTTGGACGGGGGCGATGAGCAGTTCTTC
TRBJ2-1,many,TRBV13,-,CASSLRLVNEQFF,TGTGCCAGCAGCTTACGGCTAGTCAATGAGCAGTTCTTC
TRBJ2-7,many,TRBV10-3,-,CAISKGDEQYF,TGTGCCATCAGCAAAGGTGACGAGCAGTACTTC
TRBJ2-3,many,TRBV7-2,TRBD2,CASSPSGGAGADTQYF,TGTGCCAGCAGCCCTAGCGGGGGGGCCGGGGCAGATACGCAGTATTTT
TRBJ2-7,few,TRBV6-5,-,CASSYRPRGEQYF,TGTGCCAGCAGTTACCGCCCACGAGGCGAGCAGTACTTC
TRBJ1-6,-,TRBV20-1,-,CSARSAHDSYNSPLHF,TGCAGTGCTAGATCGGCCCATGACTCCTATAATTCACCCCTCCACTTT
TRBJ2-1,many,TRBV7-9,TRBD1,CASSLARGHNEQFF,TGTGCCAGCAGCTTAGCGAGGGGGCACAATGAGCAGTTCTTC
TRBJ2-3,many,TRBV28,TRBD2,CASRRTSGRVTDTQYF,TGTGCCAGCAGAAGGACTAGCGGGAGGGTCACAGATACGCAGTATTTT
TRBJ1-5,many,TRBV19,TRBD1,CAASGQGANQPQHF,TGTGCCGCCTCCGGACAGGGGGCAAATCAGCCCCAGCATTTT
TRBJ2-3,many,TRBV20-1,TRBD2,CSARGSGRARDTQYF,TGCAGTGCTAGAGGTAGCGGGAGGGCCAGGGATACGCAGTATTTT
TRBJ2-2,many,TRBV6-5,-,CASSYSRGTGELFF,TGTGCCAGCAGTTACTCCCGGGGCACCGGGGAGCTGTTTTTT
TRBJ2-5,many,TRBV4-3,TRBD1,CASSSGQGAAETQYF,TGCGCCAGCAGCTCAGGACAGGGGGCGGCTGAGACCCAGTACTTC
TRBJ2-7,few,TRBV19,TRBD1,CASSPGQGYGEQYF,TGTGCCAGTAGTCCGGGACAGGGGTATGGCGAGCAGTACTTC
TRBJ1-2,many,TRBV4-2,TRBD1,CASSQDPATGTGGGYTF,TGTGCCAGCAGCCAAGACCCCGCTACTGGGACAGGGGGTGGCTACACCTTC
TRBJ1-3,many,TRBV9,-,CASSVGYAYSGNTIYF,TGTGCCAGCAGCGTAGGTTATGCTTACTCTGGAAACACCATATATTTT
TRBJ2-6,many,TRBV10-3,TRBD1,CAITPGQGLVGANVLTF,TGTGCCATCACCCCGGGACAGGGGTTAGTTGGGGCCAACGTCCTGACTTTC
TRBJ2-7,few,TRBV3-1,TRBD1,CASSQGQSRYEQYF,TGTGCCAGCAGCCAGGGACAGAGCCGCTACGAGCAGTACTTC
TRBJ2-1,many,TRBV5-1,-,CASSLEGRGLDEQFF,TGCGCCAGCAGCTTGGAGGGGCGGGGGCTCGATGAGCAGTTCTTC